The rows below give T cell receptor beta chains drawn from one sample of a study of blood T cells in healthy people across ages. MiXCR was run by TCRdb on the 5' RACE reads, yielding one entry per CDR3 protein. The top ten hold roughly 23% of the sample, which has 1.8 million or so distinct CDR3 sequences, around 40% seen once. Sequenced sample: blood. The receptor set was obtained from a human donor in good health. The CDR3 runs from the conserved cysteine through the conserved F or W. A D gene is named only where the DNA matches it firmly. For some rows the clone size is stated as once, few or many, or as a class when expanded; others skip it.

j_gene,v_gene,d_gene,abundance,CDR3nt,CDR3aa
TRBJ1-2,TRBV28,.,few,TGTGCCAGCAGTCCGAACACAGGGACTCCTTTCTATGGCTACACCTTC,CASSPNTGTPFYGYTF
TRBJ2-1,TRBV7-9,TRBD2,.,TGTGCCAGCAGCTTATCGGGAACTAGCGGTAACAATGAGCAGTTCTTC,CASSLSGTSGNNEQFF
TRBJ2-7,TRBV3-1,TRBD2,.,TGTGCCAGCAGCGATCTCCCGGGAGGGGGCTACGAGCAGTACTTC,CASSDLPGGGYEQYF
TRBJ2-1,TRBV7-3,.,many,TGTGCCAGCAGTTCAGGACTAAATAATGAGCAGTTCTTC,CASSSGLNNEQFF
TRBJ2-2,TRBV7-3,.,once,TGTGCCAGCAGCTTAATAGGCACCCCCGGGGAGCTGTTTTTT,CASSLIGTPGELFF
TRBJ2-5,TRBV20-1,.,once,TGCAGTGCATACACCCTATCGGCCTCAGAGACCCAGTACTTC,CSAYTLSASETQYF
TRBJ1-1,TRBV5-1,TRBD1,.,TGCGCCAGCAACCTACGGCCGGGACAGGGGGCAGAAACTGAAGCTTTCTTT,CASNLRPGQGAETEAFF
TRBJ1-2,TRBV7-2,TRBD1,.,TGTGCCAGCAGCTTAGGGGGGAGGGGGCTGGATGGCTACACCTTC,CASSLGGRGLDGYTF
TRBJ2-1,TRBV19,TRBD1,.,TGTGCCAGTAGGACGGGACAGGCGACCTACAATGAGCAGTTCTTC,CASRTGQATYNEQFF
TRBJ2-3,TRBV6-4,.,.,TGTGCCAGCAGTGACTCCAACCTCCCCACAGATACGCAGTATTTT,CASSDSNLPTDTQYF
TRBJ1-5,TRBV6-2/TRBV6-3,.,few,TGTGCCAGCACCCGAACGGACGGTTTTAACAATCAGCCCCAGCATTTT,CASTRTDGFNNQPQHF
TRBJ2-7,TRBV2,TRBD2,.,TGTGCCAGCAGTCCCGGGACTAGCGGTATGTACGAGCAGTACTTC,CASSPGTSGMYEQYF
TRBJ1-2,TRBV12-3/TRBV12-4,.,.,TGTGCCAGCGGGAAACGGGCGGATGGCTACACCTTC,CASGKRADGYTF
TRBJ2-7,TRBV18,TRBD1,few,TGTGCCAGCTCACCCTCGGGACAGGGAACCGAGCAGTACTTC,CASSPSGQGTEQYF
TRBJ1-4,TRBV6-1,.,few,TGTGCCAGCAGTGAAGTATCCGGCGCAGGGGAGAATGAAAAACTGTTTTTT,CASSEVSGAGENEKLFF
TRBJ2-7,TRBV2,.,many,TGTGCCAGCAGTGAACTCCCCACGGGCGAGCAGTACTTC,CASSELPTGEQYF
TRBJ1-2,TRBV7-2,.,.,TGTGCCAGCAGCATGCTTGAGGGGAGAGGGTATTATGGCTACACCTTC,CASSMLEGRGYYGYTF
TRBJ1-1,TRBV9,.,.,TGTGCCGGCACACAGACAGGTCGGAACACTGAAGCTTTCTTT,CAGTQTGRNTEAFF
TRBJ2-5,TRBV7-8,TRBD1,.,TGTGCCAGCGGCCTGACAGGGGAGAAAGAGACCCAGTACTTC,CASGLTGEKETQYF
TRBJ1-1,TRBV18,.,.,TGTGCCAGCCTACGGGGGGACGGGACTGAAGCTTTCTTT,CASLRGDGTEAFF
TRBJ2-3,TRBV6-2/TRBV6-3,.,few,TGTGCCAGCAGAACTCCGGACTACATTATAAACACAGATACGCAGTATTTT,CASRTPDYIINTDTQYF
TRBJ1-1,TRBV4-1,.,.,TGCGCCAGCAGCCAAGAAGGGTCAGGTGGGTTCACTGAAGCTTTCTTT,CASSQEGSGGFTEAFF
TRBJ2-5,TRBV11-2,.,few,TGTGCCAGCAGTGTGGTCCGGGAGACCCAGTACTTC,CASSVVRETQYF
TRBJ2-3,TRBV12-3/TRBV12-4,.,few,TGTGCCAGCAGTTTATTTTCCCCTCCAGGCACAGATACGCAGTATTTT,CASSLFSPPGTDTQYF
TRBJ2-7,TRBV4-1,TRBD1,.,TGCGCCAGCAGCCAAGAACAGGGGGTATACGAGCAGTACTTC,CASSQEQGVYEQYF
TRBJ2-7,TRBV20-1,.,.,TGCAGTGCTAGAGATTGGGAAGGGCTTAGCTCCTACGAGCAGTACTTC,CSARDWEGLSSYEQYF
TRBJ1-6,TRBV9,.,few,TGTGCCAGCAGCGTAGGGATGGGGGCAAGGCCGACGGCACCCCTCCACTTT,CASSVGMGARPTAPLHF
TRBJ1-2,TRBV20-1,.,few,TGCAGTGCTATTGAGGGGCCCGGGGGAAATGGCTACACCTTC,CSAIEGPGGNGYTF
TRBJ2-6,TRBV9,TRBD1,many,TGTGCCAGCAGCGTTAGAACAGGGGGCTCTGGGGCCAACGTCCTGACTTTC,CASSVRTGGSGANVLTF
TRBJ2-3,TRBV6-1,TRBD2,few,TGTGCCAGTATGCGGGGGGGAGGGGATACGCAGTATTTT,CASMRGGGDTQYF
TRBJ1-2,TRBV3-1,.,few,TGTGCCAGCAGCCAGTTAACGGACTATGGCTACACCTTC,CASSQLTDYGYTF
TRBJ2-7,TRBV27,.,.,TGTGCCAGCAGTTTGGGGAACTCTTACTACGAGCAGTACTTC,CASSLGNSYYEQYF
TRBJ1-5,TRBV7-2,TRBD1,.,TGTGCCAGCAGCTACCGCACAGGGGATGGTCAGCCCCAGCATTTT,CASSYRTGDGQPQHF
TRBJ2-3,TRBV29-1,.,.,TGCAGCGTTGAAGAAGCAGGGAGGCCAGATACGCAGTATTTT,CSVEEAGRPDTQYF
TRBJ1-1,TRBV7-9,.,.,TGTGCCAGCAGCTGGGAAGCTGAAGCTTTCTTT,CASSWEAEAFF
TRBJ1-1,TRBV29-1,.,few,TGCAGCGTTGAAGATCTCCAGGATGAAGCTGAAGCTTTCTTT,CSVEDLQDEAEAFF
TRBJ1-6,TRBV20-1,.,.,TGCAGTGCAGACCAGGGTATCAATAATTCACCCCTCCACTTT,CSADQGINNSPLHF
TRBJ1-2,TRBV5-6,TRBD1,.,TGTGCCAGCAGCTTATTTATAGGGACAGGGGCCAATGGCTACACCTTC,CASSLFIGTGANGYTF